What follows are 15 T cell receptor beta chains derived from one specimen sequenced in a study of early stage breast cancer tumors. Data came from immunoSEQ multiplex PCR; TCRdb stores just in-frame clones and leaves some out. The sample holds some 36,000 clones, about 68% seen once. What was sequenced was blood. These receptors originate from a person aged 55 to 75 with breast cancer.

This clone was counted a few times. This chain uses TRBV2 with TRBJ1-1; D unresolved. The CDR3 has 13 residues. The V and J ends lost 5 bases and 1 base respectively, with 8 bases between them. The germline CDR1 and CDR2 sequences are SNHLY and FYNNEI. The CDR3 DNA follows: TGTGCCAGCAGTCTTGACAAGAACACTGAAGCTTTCTTT. Translating gives CASSLDKNTEAFF.

The gene calls are TRBV7-2 and TRBJ2-5; possibly TRBD2 for D (6 bases). Germline CDR1 reads SGHTA; CDR2 reads FQGNSA. The CDR3 runs 15 residues. The ends were cut back, 3 bases at V and 2 bases at J, with 13 bases in the middle. In DNA, the CDR3 is TGTGCCAGCAGCTTTTTAGGGACTGTTCAAGAGACCCAGTACTTC. This gives the protein CASSFLGTVQETQYF.

The chain combines TRBV9 with TRBJ1-3, with D possibly matching TRBD1 (5 bases). The germline V gene encodes CDR1 SGDLS and CDR2 YYNGEE. V lost 3 bases and J lost 1, with 14 bases in between. The CDR3 runs to 16 residues. The CDR3 coding sequence is TGTGCCAGCAGCGCCCGACAGAGAACTTCTGGAAACACCATATATTTT. Its translation: CASSARQRTSGNTIYF.

V gene TRBV28 combines with J gene TRBJ2-4; D remains ambiguous. This CDR3 has 13 residues. In germline, CDR1 is MDHEN, CDR2 SYDVKM. V lost 2 bases and J lost 6, with 8 bases in between. The CDR3 protein is CASSLDGTNIQYF. CDR3 DNA: TGTGCCAGCAGTTTAGACGGTACAAACATTCAGTACTTC.

The V and J genes are TRBV7-9 and TRBJ2-7; 7 nucleotides match TRBD2. The ends lost 3 bases at V and 3 bases at J; junction bases unmatched: 2. CDR3 length: 13 amino acids. Germline V gene lookup returns CDR1 SEHNR and CDR2 FQNEAQ (reference sequence). DNA for the CDR3: TGTGCCAGCAGCTTCGGGGGGATCTACGAGCAGTACTTC. This encodes CASSFGGIYEQYF.

This clone was counted only a few times. Here the CDR3 DNA reads TGTGCCATCAGTCAGGGGGCCTTTCAGCCCCAGCATTTT. Its translation is CAISQGAFQPQHF. The V and J genes are TRBV10-3 and TRBJ1-5; TRBD1 agrees at 8 bases. The ends lost 5 bases at V and 6 bases at J; junction bases unmatched: 3. The germline V gene has CDR1 ENHRY and CDR2 SYGVKD. CDR3 length: 13 residues.

The CDR3 nucleotides read TGTGCCAGCAGCTTTGCGGAGAGGGAGCAGTTCTTC. Translating gives CASSFAEREQFF. The V call is TRBV7-2, the J call TRBJ2-1, with D uncertain. CDR1 is SGHTA, CDR2 FQGNSA, per germline. Trimming cost V 3 bases and J 10 bases, with 10 bases left between them. The CDR3 has 12 amino acids.

The chain is built from TRBV5-1 and TRBJ2-5; D is possibly TRBD2 (6 bases). This CDR3 is 14 amino acids long. Germline CDR1 SGHRS, CDR2 YFSETQ. The V gene lost 4 bases and the J gene lost 4 bases, with 14 bases spanning the gap. CDR3 nucleotides: TGCGCCAGCAGCCAGGCCGGGCGGGGAGAGACCCAGTACTTC. Residues: CASSQAGRGETQYF.

The chain combines TRBV19 with TRBJ2-1, with D maybe TRBD2 (6 bases). V lost 5 bases and J 4 bases, leaving 9 bases between the germline ends. The CDR3 has 13 residues. CDR1 and CDR2 from the germline V gene are LNHDA and SQIVND (reference sequence). The CDR3, as DNA: TGTGCCAGTAGTTCGGAGGGGTACAATGAGCAGTTCTTC. This gives the protein CASSSEGYNEQFF. Based on the CDR3 plus reference TRBV19 and TRBJ2-1, the full variable domain is DGGITQSPKYLFRKEGQNVTLSCEQNLNHDAMYWYRQDPGQGLRLIYYSQIVNDFQKGDIAEGYSVSREKKESFPLTVTSAQKNPTAFYLCASSSEGYNEQFFGPGTRLTVL.

This chain joins TRBV7-9 and TRBJ2-2; 11 nucleotides line up with TRBD2. J lost 6 bases, V lost 10 bases, and 10 bases had no gene match. Germline V gives CDR1 SEHNR, CDR2 FQNEAQ (reference sequence). The CDR3 spans 15 residues. The CDR3 DNA follows: TGTGCCACCGTACAACTAGCGGGAGATTCCGGGGAGCTGTTTTTT. Encoded protein: CATVQLAGDSGELFF. The whole variable domain, filled in from reference TRBV7-9 and TRBJ2-2, reads DTGVSQNPRHKITKRGQNVTFRCDPISEHNRLYWYRQTLGQGPEFLTYFQNEAQLEKSRLLSDRFSAERPKGSFSTLEIQRTEQGDSAMYLCATVQLAGDSGELFFGEGSRLTVL.

This chain uses TRBV6-5 with TRBJ1-4, with D perhaps TRBD1 (6 bases). V gave up 8 bases and J gave up 5 bases, with 18 bases separating them. The germline gives CDR1 MNHEY, CDR2 SVGAGI. This CDR3 spans 15 amino acids. CDR3 sequence reads: CASQRGTARNEKLFF. CDR3 sequence (DNA): TGTGCCAGCCAAAGGGGGACGGCGAGGAATGAAAAACTGTTTTTT.

J is TRBJ1-2 and V is TRBV6-1, with D possibly matching TRBD1 (5 bases). The CDR3 runs 14 residues. Looked up from germline, CDR1 is MNHNS and CDR2 is SASEGT. V was shortened by 9 bases and J by 0 bases, with 14 bases between the two germline ends. The CDR3 coding sequence is TGTGCCAGTCTGACACCGGGACCTAACTATGGCTACACCTTC. Residues: CASLTPGPNYGYTF.

The V call is TRBV25-1, the J call TRBJ2-5; 9 positions agree with TRBD2. The CDR3 has 16 residues. Germline V CDR1 and CDR2: MGHDK, SYGVNS. V shed 1 base, J shed 1 base, and the junction held 4 bases outside the gene matches. The CDR3 DNA reads TGTGCCAGCAGTGAATGGCGGGGGGGCCCCCAAGAGACCCAGTACTTC. Translation gives CASSEWRGGPQETQYF.

V is TRBV7-2 and J is TRBJ1-5; maybe TRBD1 (5 bases). CDR1 and CDR2 (germline): SGHTA, FQGNSA. The V end was cut by 4 bases, the J end by 10 bases, with 14 bases between. This CDR3 spans 13 amino acids. The CDR3 DNA is TGTGCCAGCAGCTACCGGGGGGATCTACCCCAGCATTTT. Its protein product is CASSYRGDLPQHF.

To note about this clone: One end of the junction does not line up with germline, which may come from a read error. V is TRBV7-8 and J is TRBJ2-2, with D unresolved. The germline gives CDR1 SGHVS, CDR2 FQNEAQ. This CDR3 contains 13 residues. The CDR3 region is CASGLRFTGELFF. For the CDR3, the DNA is TGTGCCAGCGGCTTGAGGTTCACCGGGGAGCTGTTTTTT.